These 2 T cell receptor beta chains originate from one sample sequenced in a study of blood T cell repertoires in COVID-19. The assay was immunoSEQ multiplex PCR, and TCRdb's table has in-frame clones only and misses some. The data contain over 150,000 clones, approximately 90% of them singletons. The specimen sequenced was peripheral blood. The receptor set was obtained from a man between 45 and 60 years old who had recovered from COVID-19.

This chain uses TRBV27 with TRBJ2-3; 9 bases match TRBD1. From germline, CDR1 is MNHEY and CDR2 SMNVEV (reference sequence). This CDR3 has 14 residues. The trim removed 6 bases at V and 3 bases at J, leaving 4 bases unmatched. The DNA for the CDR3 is TGTGCCAGCAGGACAGGGGGTCAGACAGATACGCAGTATTTT. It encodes CASRTGGQTDTQYF.

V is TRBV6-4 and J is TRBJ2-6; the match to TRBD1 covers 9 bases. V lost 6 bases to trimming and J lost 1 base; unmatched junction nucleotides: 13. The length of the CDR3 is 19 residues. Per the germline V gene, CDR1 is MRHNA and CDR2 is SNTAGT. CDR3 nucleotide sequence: TGTGCCAGCAGCGTTGAACCCACAGGGGGCTTGTCTGGGGCCAACGTCCTGACTTTC. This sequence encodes CASSVEPTGGLSGANVLTF.